This T cell receptor beta chain was obtained from a study of human T cells and chemical hapten exposure. TCRdb passed the RACE reads through MiXCR, listing each CDR3 protein once. There are under 300,000 distinct CDR3 sequences in the sample; around 9.3% occur only once, and over 2% lies in the top ten. The CDR3 totals 16 residues. V shed 0 bases, J shed 3 bases, and the junction held 8 bases outside the gene matches. CDR1 and CDR2 from the germline V gene are SGHRS and YFSETQ. This clonotype has just a few counts. Time point in this sample: pre-sensitization, week 0. Indicated treatment: therapeutic diphenylcyclopropenone sensitization with weekly scalp DPC. Unfractionated whole blood yielded the extracted total RNA.

This sequence originates from a woman between 35 and 50 years old with alopecia areata. Some clones in this sample may be carry-over from other donors' samples. The starting material was whole blood, obtained in connection with sensitization to the hapten diphenylcyclopropenone (DPC). V gene TRBV5-1 combines with J gene TRBJ1-2; 7 positions agree with TRBD1. In DNA form, the CDR3 reads TGCGCCAGCAGCTTGGTATTTACAGGGGCCCACTATGGCTACACCTTC. It codes for CASSLVFTGAHYGYTF.